This T cell receptor (beta chain) is drawn from a study of T cell responses to AZD1222 COVID-19 vaccine. Assay: immunoSEQ multiplex PCR; the TCRdb copy retains only in-frame clones and omits some. This table has roughly 69,000 clones, about 80% appearing once. CDR3 length equals 14 residues. V lost 5 bases and J 7 bases, leaving 14 bases between the germline ends. In germline, CDR1 is SGHVS, CDR2 FNYEAQ. Findings and limits, study-wide: Repertoires were collected only later (after the peak T cell response had occurred). CD4 TCRs covered the whole spike, strongest at regions 160-218 and 743-854.

A word on this clone: Its antigen is currently unknown.

Second doses that came at about 4 or about 12 weeks were put together. This chain uses TRBV7-6 with TRBJ1-4; no clear D. Sequencing was performed on peripheral blood, taken 28 days after the second AZD1222 dose. The sequence was collected from an adult who received the AZD1222 COVID-19 vaccine. CDR3 sequence: CASSIQRGGEKLFF. The CDR3 bases are TGTGCCAGCAGCATACAGCGAGGAGGTGAAAAACTGTTTTTT. The variable domain in full, with the rest retrieved from reference TRBV7-6 and TRBJ1-4, is GAGVSQSPRYKVTKRGQDVALRCDPISGHVSLYWYRQALGQGPEFLTYFNYEAQQDKSGLPNDRFSAERPEGSISTLTIQRTEQRDSAMYRCASSIQRGGEKLFFGSGTQLSVL.